This T cell receptor (beta chain) was retrieved from a study of identical twins listed by TCRdb under 2016. A note on the overall study: To test whether fetal clonotypes persist, the study used deep sequencing on TCR alpha and beta repertoires from monozygotic twins, unrelated adults of various ages, and cord blood. Replicate twin experiments were performed at different times using different library preparation protocols to rule out contamination. Overall results and qualifications from the work: Zero-insertion analyses could be partly confounded by invariant T cells such as MAIT and iNKT, although diverse VJ usage argued against such confounding for most clonotypes. Because the same donors could not be followed over many years, the conclusions relied on cross-sectional statistical analysis. Abundant cord blood beta clonotypes had fewer insertions, young adult naive repertoires showed a similar but weaker trend, and memory repertoires showed no such trend. Compared with coincidental sharing between unrelated individuals, out-of-frame TCR alpha sequences shared between twins showed an excess of sequences with low generation probability. Out-of-frame TCR alpha sharing in monozygotic twins was systematically underestimated by recombination models, whereas sharing between unrelated individuals was in agreement with the recombination models. The excess sharing between twins in beta out-of-frame sequences was weaker because fewer shared sequences reduced the signal-to-noise ratio.

About this clonotype itself: This receptor's antigen is unknown. No base quality values were provided; no much bigger clone lies one nucleotide off.

To prepare the library, 5' RACE was applied. Sequenced using an Illumina HiSeq 2000. Template switching introduced a universal primer binding site; the final cDNA contained a unique molecular identifier, enabling accurate counting of TCR cDNA molecules. Specific primers in the conserved constant-segment region were used to synthesize first-strand cDNA for the TCR alpha and beta chains. To control for contamination, each cDNA library was double barcoded with a SMART-Mk sample barcode plus Illumina barcodes. TruSeq adapter sequences along with Illumina sample barcodes were introduced in two successive PCR steps. The TCR alpha and beta cDNA libraries were sequenced on the Illumina HiSeq platform using custom primers. Per the authors' processing: Unique molecular identifiers were extracted from raw reads with MiGEC, and CDR3 positions were determined with MiXCR. Recombination models were inferred per individual with the repgenHMM and IGoR tools using an EM algorithm. Shared clonotype analysis was performed with the tcR package in R, normalizing sharing by the product of cloneset sizes. To study raw recombination free of thymic and clonal selection effects, out-of-frame nonproductive sequences were analyzed. The raw public data were reprocessed by TCRdb itself: fastp quality trimming at Q25, MiXCR clonotype calling, in-frame beta chains only. Every entry covers one CDR3 protein and lists the most common genes and DNA from its rows. The V and J calls follow TCRdb's processing rather than the paper's. In all, the sample holds hundreds of thousands of distinct CDR3 sequences, and roughly 6% of those were seen once. The top ten hold roughly 2% of the sample.

Every donor in the study was a healthy Caucasian. The researchers also sequenced three unrelated adults who were not twins: a male aged 18 to 30, a male aged 50 to 59, and a female aged 50 to 59. Miltenyi CD45RO+ enrichment and human naive T-cell isolation kits were used to isolate memory (CD45RO+) and naive T cells from PBMC. The clonotype originates from a man aged 18-30 years in good health. Material: naive T cells sorted from blood. The cell subset or site label, as the study defines it: cells isolated with a human naive T-cell isolation kit.

The DNA sequence is given as TGTGCCGAGGATACAGAGGGATGTTACGAGCAGTACTTC. It encodes CAEDTEGCYEQYF. Rearrangement joined TRBV10-3 to TRBJ2-7; D gene: possibly TRBD2, on 5 matching bases. Including the terminal cysteine and phenylalanine, the CDR3 comprises 13 residues. CDR3 DNA only is kept here, 39 bases in frame from base 1. The germline V gene yields ENHRY for CDR1 and SYGVKD for CDR2. V gives up 11 bases and J gives up 4 bases, and the segment between their germline ends measures 18 bases.